This passage covers 2 T cell receptor beta chains from one sample sequenced in a study of cytomegalovirus exposure and HLA in healthy donors. PCR primers comprised 60 Vbeta and 13 Jbeta primers. Profiled with immunoSEQ multiplex PCR; TCRdb holds only in-frame clones, not every one. This sample's clone table lists fewer than 100,000 clones. What was sequenced was PBMCs. These receptors all stem from a middle-aged man in good health and CMV-seronegative.

The V gene is TRBV7-9, the J gene TRBJ2-7; 8 bases are shared with TRBD1. The CDR3 has 16 amino acids. CDR1 is SEHNR, CDR2 FQNEAQ, per germline (reference sequence). V lost 5 bases, J lost 1 base, and 10 bases stayed unmatched. The CDR3 loop reads CASSPLRDRLSYEQYF. Here the CDR3 DNA reads TGTGCCAGCAGCCCCCTACGGGACAGGTTGTCCTACGAGCAGTACTTC. Full variable domain (rest looked up from reference TRBV7-9 and TRBJ2-7): DTGVSQNPRHKITKRGQNVTFRCDPISEHNRLYWYRQTLGQGPEFLTYFQNEAQLEKSRLLSDRFSAERPKGSFSTLEIQRTEQGDSAMYLCASSPLRDRLSYEQYFGPGTRLTVT.

The genes are TRBV18 and TRBJ2-7, with D uncertain. V was trimmed by 4 bases and J by 6 bases, leaving 22 bases between them. The length of the CDR3 is 16 residues. Per the germline V gene, CDR1 is KGHSH and CDR2 is LQKENI. Here the CDR3 reads CASSLRNVKSAPEQYF. CDR3 coding DNA: TGTGCCAGCTCACTCAGGAACGTGAAGTCTGCACCCGAGCAGTACTTC.